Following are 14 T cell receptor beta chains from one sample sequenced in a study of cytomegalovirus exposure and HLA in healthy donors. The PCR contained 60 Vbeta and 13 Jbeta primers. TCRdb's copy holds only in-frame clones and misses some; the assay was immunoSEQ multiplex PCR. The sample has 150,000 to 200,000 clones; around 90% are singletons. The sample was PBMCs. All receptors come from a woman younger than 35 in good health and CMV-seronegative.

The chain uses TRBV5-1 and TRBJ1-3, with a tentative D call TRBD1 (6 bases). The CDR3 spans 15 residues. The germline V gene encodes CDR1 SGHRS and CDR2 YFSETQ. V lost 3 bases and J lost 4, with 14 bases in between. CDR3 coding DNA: TGCGCCAGCAGCTCTCCAGGGGCCCTCGGAAACACCATATATTTT. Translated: CASSSPGALGNTIYF. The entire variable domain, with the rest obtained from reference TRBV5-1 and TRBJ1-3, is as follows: KAGVTQTPRYLIKTRGQQVTLSCSPISGHRSVSWYQQTPGQGLQFLFEYFSETQRNKGNFPGRFSGRQFSNSRSEMNVSTLELGDSALYLCASSSPGALGNTIYFGEGSWLTVV.

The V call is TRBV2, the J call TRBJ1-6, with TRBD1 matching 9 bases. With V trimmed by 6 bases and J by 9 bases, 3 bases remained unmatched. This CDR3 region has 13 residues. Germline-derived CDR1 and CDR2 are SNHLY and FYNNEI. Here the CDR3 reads CASSATGGSPLHF. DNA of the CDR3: TGTGCCAGCAGCGCGACAGGGGGTTCACCCCTCCACTTT. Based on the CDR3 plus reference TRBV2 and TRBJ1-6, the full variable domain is EPEVTQTPSHQVTQMGQEVILRCVPISNHLYFYWYRQILGQKVEFLVSFYNNEISEKSEIFDDQFSVERPDGSNFTLKIRSTKLEDSAMYFCASSATGGSPLHFGNGTRLTVT.

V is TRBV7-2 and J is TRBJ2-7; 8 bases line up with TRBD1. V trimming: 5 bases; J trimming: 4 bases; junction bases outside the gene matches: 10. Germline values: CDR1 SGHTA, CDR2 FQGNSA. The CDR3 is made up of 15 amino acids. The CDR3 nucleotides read TGTGCCAGCAGCGGAGACAGGGGCGAAATATACGAGCAGTACTTC. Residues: CASSGDRGEIYEQYF.

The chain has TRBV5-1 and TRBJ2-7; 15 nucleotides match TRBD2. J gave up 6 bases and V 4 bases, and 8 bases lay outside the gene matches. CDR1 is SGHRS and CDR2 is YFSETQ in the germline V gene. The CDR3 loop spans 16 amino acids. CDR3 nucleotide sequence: TGCGCCAGCAGCGAGTACCCGGGACTAGCGGGAGGCGAGCAGTACTTC. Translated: CASSEYPGLAGGEQYF.

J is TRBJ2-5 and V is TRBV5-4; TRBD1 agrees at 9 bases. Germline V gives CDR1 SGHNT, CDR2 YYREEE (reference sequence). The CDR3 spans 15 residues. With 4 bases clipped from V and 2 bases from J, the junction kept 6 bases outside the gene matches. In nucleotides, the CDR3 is TGTGCCAGCAGCCCAGGACAGGGGAGGCAAGAGACCCAGTACTTC. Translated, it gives CASSPGQGRQETQYF.

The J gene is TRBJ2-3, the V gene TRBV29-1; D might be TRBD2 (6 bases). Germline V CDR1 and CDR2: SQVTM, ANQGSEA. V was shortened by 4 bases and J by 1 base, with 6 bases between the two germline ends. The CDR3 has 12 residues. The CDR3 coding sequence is TGCAGCGTTGGGGAGGGCACAGATACGCAGTATTTT. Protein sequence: CSVGEGTDTQYF.

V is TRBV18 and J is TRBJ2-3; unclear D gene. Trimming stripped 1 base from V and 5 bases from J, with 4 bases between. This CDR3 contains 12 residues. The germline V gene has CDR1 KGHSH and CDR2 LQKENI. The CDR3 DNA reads TGTGCCAGCTCACCACGGAGAGATACGCAGTATTTT. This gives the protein CASSPRRDTQYF.

The CDR3 DNA reads as TGTGCCATCAGTGAGATTGGATTACGGAGAACCAATCAGCCCCAGCATTTT. Translated, it gives CAISEIGLRRTNQPQHF. The chain combines TRBV10-3 with TRBJ1-5; no clear D gene. The V gene lost 2 bases and the J gene lost 3 bases, with 17 bases spanning the gap. CDR3 length: 17 amino acids. The germline V gene has CDR1 ENHRY and CDR2 SYGVKD.

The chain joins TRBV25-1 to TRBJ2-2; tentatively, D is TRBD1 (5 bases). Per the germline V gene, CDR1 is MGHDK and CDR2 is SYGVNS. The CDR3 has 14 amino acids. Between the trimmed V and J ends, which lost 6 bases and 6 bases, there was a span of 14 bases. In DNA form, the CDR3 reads TGTGCCAGCAGCGGGCAGGGCTTGTCCGGGGAGCTGTTTTTT. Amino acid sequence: CASSGQGLSGELFF.

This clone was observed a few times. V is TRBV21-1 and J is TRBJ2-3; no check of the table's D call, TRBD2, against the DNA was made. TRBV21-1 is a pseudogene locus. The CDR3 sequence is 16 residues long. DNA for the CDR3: TGTGCCAGCAGCATACTACTAGCGGGAAAAACTGATACGCAGTATTTT. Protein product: CASSILLAGKTDTQYF.

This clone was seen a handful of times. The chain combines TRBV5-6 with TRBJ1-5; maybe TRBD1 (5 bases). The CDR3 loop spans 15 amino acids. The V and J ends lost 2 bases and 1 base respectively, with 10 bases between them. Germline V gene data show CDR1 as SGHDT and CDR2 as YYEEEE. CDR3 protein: CASSLGGGSNQPQHF. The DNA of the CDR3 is TGTGCCAGCAGCTTAGGTGGGGGGAGCAATCAGCCCCAGCATTTT.

CDR3 bases: TGTGCCAGTAGTAGCTTGCGGGACAGGGCAATGTTCTCCTACAATGAGCAGTTCTTC. This gives the protein CASSSLRDRAMFSYNEQFF. The chain joins TRBV19 to TRBJ2-1; 9 bases are shared with TRBD1. With V trimmed by 4 bases and J by 0 bases, 13 bases remained unmatched. CDR1 is LNHDA, CDR2 SQIVND, per germline (reference sequence). This CDR3 comprises 19 residues.

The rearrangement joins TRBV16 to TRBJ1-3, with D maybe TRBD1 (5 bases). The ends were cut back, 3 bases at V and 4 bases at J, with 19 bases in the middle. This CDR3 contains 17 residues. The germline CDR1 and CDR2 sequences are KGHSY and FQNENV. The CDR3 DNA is TGTGCCAGCAGCCAGGGGATCGACAGATTTGCAGGAAACACCATATATTTT. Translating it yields CASSQGIDRFAGNTIYF.

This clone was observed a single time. The CDR3 is CASTPDTSRWANVLTF. As DNA, the CDR3 is TGCGCCAGCACCCCTGATACGTCGAGGTGGGCCAACGTCCTGACTTTC. The chain joins TRBV5-1 to TRBJ2-6; D not certain. Germline V CDR1 and CDR2: SGHRS, YFSETQ. Between the trimmed V and J ends, which lost 6 bases and 5 bases, there was a span of 18 bases. The CDR3 loop spans 16 amino acids.